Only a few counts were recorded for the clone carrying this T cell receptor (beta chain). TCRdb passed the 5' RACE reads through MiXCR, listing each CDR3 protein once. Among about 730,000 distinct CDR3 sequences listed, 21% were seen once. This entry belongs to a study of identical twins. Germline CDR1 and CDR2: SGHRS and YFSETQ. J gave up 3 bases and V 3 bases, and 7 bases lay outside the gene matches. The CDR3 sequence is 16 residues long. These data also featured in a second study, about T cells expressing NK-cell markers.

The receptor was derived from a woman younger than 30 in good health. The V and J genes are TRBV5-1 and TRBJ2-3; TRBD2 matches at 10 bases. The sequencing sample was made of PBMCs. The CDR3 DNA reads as TGCGCCAGCAGCTCGGGGAATAGCGGGAGGACAGATACGCAGTATTTT. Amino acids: CASSSGNSGRTDTQYF.